The rows below give T cell receptor beta chains drawn from one sample of a study of beta chain features in type 1 diabetes. Assay: immunoSEQ multiplex PCR; the TCRdb copy retains only in-frame clones and omits some. This sample has under 300,000 clones, with 7% to 9% found just once. The source material was central memory CD4+ T cells from blood. The origin of the receptors is a young woman in good health. The CDR3 runs from the conserved cysteine through the conserved F or W. A D gene is named only where the DNA matches it firmly. Some rows mark clone size as missing; the rest say once, few, many or name a class of expanded clone.

CDR3 protein	CDR3 DNA	clone size	D gene	J gene	V gene	CDR3 length
CASSPGTSGRSTQYF	TGTGCCAGCAGCCCGGGGACTAGCGGGAGGTCTACGCAGTATTTT	few	TRBD2	TRBJ2-3	TRBV6-1	15
CASNLRATYNEQFF	TGTGCCAGCAACCTGAGGGCTACCTACAATGAGCAGTTCTTC	few	-	TRBJ2-1	TRBV27	14
CASSRAYAGQEADTQYF	TGTGCCAGCAGCCGGGCGTATGCGGGACAGGAGGCAGATACGCAGTATTTT	-	TRBD1	TRBJ2-3	TRBV4-2	17
CASSRSETQYF	TGTGCCAGCAGCCGGTCAGAGACCCAGTACTTC	-	-	TRBJ2-5	TRBV5-6	11
CAISITSATYNEQFF	TGTGCCATCAGTATAACTAGCGCGACCTACAATGAGCAGTTCTTC	-	TRBD2	TRBJ2-1	TRBV6-6	15
CASTDDREDNQPQHF	TGTGCCAGCACCGACGACAGGGAGGACAATCAGCCCCAGCATTTT	-	TRBD1	TRBJ1-5	TRBV5-6	15
CASSPGGLGETQYF	TGTGCCAGCAGCCCGGGCGGCCTTGGGGAGACCCAGTACTTC	few	-	TRBJ2-5	TRBV5-4	14
CASSSVASGGTDTQYF	TGTGCCAGCAGCTCAGTGGCTAGCGGGGGCACAGATACGCAGTATTTT	-	TRBD2	TRBJ2-3	TRBV4-2	16
CASSRGGSFRNEQFF	TGTGCCAGCAGTCGTGGCGGGAGTTTCCGCAATGAGCAGTTCTTC	many	TRBD2	TRBJ2-1	TRBV7-3	15
CASSERRGGLETQYF	TGTGCCAGCAGTGAAAGGCGAGGGGGCTTGGAGACCCAGTACTTC	few	TRBD1	TRBJ2-5	TRBV2	15
CASRIAGGPNYEQYF	TGTGCCAGCAGGATAGCGGGAGGCCCAAACTACGAGCAGTACTTC	few	TRBD2	TRBJ2-7	TRBV6-6	15
CASSKQGSPFHGYGYTF	TGTGCCAGTAGTAAACAGGGCTCTCCCTTTCACGGCTATGGCTACACCTTC	-	-	TRBJ1-2	TRBV19	17
CASSMGSTGELFF	TGTGCCAGTAGTATGGGCAGCACCGGGGAGCTGTTTTTT	few	-	TRBJ2-2	TRBV19	13
CASSRKGVTETQYF	TGCGCCAGCAGCCGTAAAGGGGTGACGGAGACCCAGTACTTC	many	-	TRBJ2-5	TRBV4-1	14
CATTRQPRISGNTIYF	TGTGCCACTACACGACAGCCTAGAATCTCTGGAAACACCATATATTTT	few	-	TRBJ1-3	TRBV28	16
CASSSTGLDTDTQYF	TGTGCCAGCAGCTCGACAGGGTTAGACACAGATACGCAGTATTTT	few	TRBD1	TRBJ2-3	TRBV5-4	15
CASSLVRATQNYGYTF	TGTGCCAGCAGTTTGGTTCGGGCTACTCAAAACTATGGCTACACCTTC	few	-	TRBJ1-2	TRBV28	16
CASNPTGGTTEAFF	TGCGCCAGCAACCCGACAGGGGGCACCACTGAAGCTTTCTTT	-	TRBD1	TRBJ1-1	TRBV5-1	14
CASGTSGNADTQYF	TGTGCCAGCGGGACTAGCGGGAATGCAGATACGCAGTATTTT	-	TRBD2	TRBJ2-3	TRBV2	14
CASSPSRDRVYEQYF	TGTGCCAGCTCACCGTCCCGGGACAGGGTTTACGAGCAGTACTTC	few	TRBD1	TRBJ2-7	TRBV18	15
CASASGTYSYEQYF	TGTGCCAGCGCCTCCGGGACTTACTCCTACGAGCAGTACTTC	few	-	TRBJ2-7	TRBV7-9	14
CASSLGLAETQYF	TGCGCCAGCAGCCTGGGACTAGCGGAGACCCAGTACTTC	-	TRBD2	TRBJ2-5	TRBV4-3	13
CSVDNPSQETQYF	TGCAGCGTTGATAACCCTAGCCAAGAGACCCAGTACTTC	few	-	TRBJ2-5	TRBV29-1	13
CASSRLRDRVGETQYF	TGTGCCAGCAGCCGCCTCCGGGACAGGGTAGGAGAGACCCAGTACTTC	few	TRBD1	TRBJ2-5	TRBV28	16
CASSLGSRVPTEAFF	TGTGCCAGCAGCTTGGGTTCGCGTGTTCCCACTGAAGCTTTCTTT	few	-	TRBJ1-1	TRBV5-4	15
CASSEGGGANTEAFF	TGTGCCAGCAGTGAAGGGGGGGGCGCCAACACTGAAGCTTTCTTT	-	-	TRBJ1-1	TRBV2	15
CASNLGDTQYF	TGTGCCAGCAATTTGGGAGATACGCAGTATTTT	many	-	TRBJ2-3	TRBV2	11
CASSLFGLGNEKLFF	TGTGCCAGCAGTTTATTTGGGTTAGGTAATGAAAAACTGTTTTTT	-	-	TRBJ1-4	TRBV27	15
CASSRDSPNSNQPQHF	TGTGCCAGCAGCCGGGATAGCCCCAATAGCAATCAGCCCCAGCATTTT	-	-	TRBJ1-5	TRBV4-2	16
CASSGTSGSHEQYF	TGTGCCAGCAGCGGGACTAGCGGGAGTCACGAGCAGTACTTC	many	TRBD2	TRBJ2-7	TRBV7-2	14
CASSLANGEQFF	TGTGCCAGCAGCTTGGCCAACGGGGAGCAGTTCTTC	-	-	TRBJ2-1	TRBV5-6	12
CASSFGSGGNTIYF	TGTGCCAGCAGTTTTGGGTCGGGTGGCAACACCATATATTTT	-	-	TRBJ1-3	TRBV27	14
CASSYGEVGAFF	TGTGCCAGCAGTTACGGCGAGGTCGGAGCTTTCTTT	few	-	TRBJ1-1	TRBV6-6	12
CASGAGYGSYEQYF	TGTGCCAGCGGGGCGGGGTATGGGTCCTACGAGCAGTACTTC	few	-	TRBJ2-7	TRBV6-5	14
CASRPLGYGYTF	TGTGCCAGCAGGCCGTTAGGCTATGGCTACACCTTC	few	-	TRBJ1-2	TRBV28	12
CASRASGSSYNEQFF	TGTGCCAGCAGGGCTAGCGGCAGCTCCTACAATGAGCAGTTCTTC	-	TRBD2	TRBJ2-1	TRBV7-2	15
CASSSLRTTLLADTQYF	TGTGCCAGTAGCAGCCTCCGAACAACATTGTTGGCAGATACGCAGTATTTT	many	-	TRBJ2-3	TRBV19	17
CASSGTSGSIVTYNEQFF	TGTGCCAGTAGCGGGACTAGCGGGAGTATAGTGACCTACAATGAGCAGTTCTTC	few	TRBD2	TRBJ2-1	TRBV19	18
CASSHPGRTYGYTF	TGCGCCAGCAGCCACCCCGGACGGACCTATGGCTACACCTTC	-	-	TRBJ1-2	TRBV4-1	14
CASRDNTYGYGYTF	TGTGCCAGTAGGGACAATACTTACGGCTATGGCTACACCTTC	-	-	TRBJ1-2	TRBV19	14
CASSPSRDTQYF	TGTGCCAGCAGCCCATCCCGAGATACGCAGTATTTT	-	-	TRBJ2-3	TRBV7-9	12
CSAGTGRGDTQYF	TGCAGCGCCGGAACCGGGAGAGGGGATACGCAGTATTTT	-	-	TRBJ2-3	TRBV29-1	13
CSVEIPGQGLYEQYF	TGCAGCGTTGAAATACCGGGACAGGGTCTTTACGAGCAGTACTTC	few	TRBD1	TRBJ2-7	TRBV29-1	15
CASSLDPVTNEKLFF	TGTGCCAGCAGCTTAGACCCAGTTACTAATGAAAAACTGTTTTTT	few	-	TRBJ1-4	TRBV7-2	15
CAWSVYRACFF	TGTGCCTGGAGTGTCTACAGGGCCTGCTTCTTC	few	-	TRBJ2-1	TRBV30	11
CASSLGLGNTIYF	TGTGCCAGCAGCTTAGGCCTTGGAAACACCATATATTTT	few	-	TRBJ1-3	TRBV7-2	13
CASSRGTRDTQYF	TGCGCCAGCAGCAGGGGCACAAGGGATACGCAGTATTTT	few	-	TRBJ2-3	TRBV5-1	13
CASSLERANEQFF	TGTGCCAGCAGCTTAGAGAGGGCTAATGAGCAGTTCTTC	few	-	TRBJ2-1	TRBV11-3	13
CASSGRTSSYNEQFF	TGTGCCAGCAGCGGTCGGACTAGCAGTTACAATGAGCAGTTCTTC	-	TRBD2	TRBJ2-1	TRBV7-2	15
CATSRPRDRTEAFF	TGTGCCACCAGCAGGCCCAGGGATCGCACTGAAGCTTTCTTT	few	-	TRBJ1-1	TRBV15	14
CASSLSDSPSTDTQYF	TGCGCCAGCAGCTTGTCGGACTCCCCTAGCACAGATACGCAGTATTTT	-	-	TRBJ2-3	TRBV5-1	16
CASSPPSFYGYTF	TGTGCCAGCAGTCCCCCCTCCTTCTATGGCTACACCTTC	-	-	TRBJ1-2	TRBV28	13
CASSYRALNTEAFF	TGCGCCAGCAGCTACAGGGCTCTGAACACTGAAGCTTTCTTT	-	-	TRBJ1-1	TRBV5-1	14
CASRKQASSGNTIYF	TGTGCCAGCAGGAAACAGGCCAGCTCTGGAAACACCATATATTTT	-	-	TRBJ1-3	TRBV6-6	15
CASSHRDRGITDTQYF	TGTGCCAGCAGCCATCGGGACAGGGGGATCACAGATACGCAGTATTTT	-	TRBD1	TRBJ2-3	TRBV4-2	16